This TCR beta chain was documented in a study of graft-versus-host responses after intestinal transplantation. Here immunoSEQ multiplex PCR was the method, and the copy in TCRdb shows in-frame clones only, minus some. The data contain about 97,000 clones, over 75% of them singletons. The TCR sequence derives from a human patient who received an intestinal transplant, so some T cells may come from the graft donor. The sample was PBMCs, taken roughly 450 days after intestinal transplant.

CDR3 DNA: TGTGCCAGCAGCGAAAACAGAAACTCTGGAAACACCATATATTTT. Translated, it gives CASSENRNSGNTIYF. The chain employs TRBV5-4 and TRBJ1-3; D call uncertain. CDR1 and CDR2 (germline): SGHNT, YYREEE (reference sequence). This CDR3 contains 15 residues. Deletions cut 4 bases from V and 0 bases from J, with 11 bases between.